The next 12 T cell receptor beta chains were all read from a single sample in a study of T cell responses to AZD1222 COVID-19 vaccine (dated by TCRdb to about 2021). Library creation used the immunoSEQ multiplex PCR assay. TCRdb obtained this table from immuneACCESS and retained in-frame rearrangements with V and J assigned. These tables miss some clones; where compared with another copy, unresolved V genes account for less than half of the shortfall, and the remainder is unexplained. The sample table records about 140,000 clones; roughly 93% of these occur just once. Approximately 0.9% of the sample goes to the ten largest clones. The time point label, as the study defines it: baseline before first vaccination. This specimen's treatment or condition label, per the study, means: meningococcal conjugate vaccine given as trial control. The sequencing used peripheral blood, collected on day 0 of MenACWY control vaccination. The origin of the receptors is an adult in good health.

Here the CDR3 DNA reads TGTGCCAGTAGTATTCGAGGGGCGCGCCACAATGAGCAGTTCTTC. Protein: CASSIRGARHNEQFF. V is TRBV19 and J is TRBJ2-1; D may be TRBD1 or TRBD2 (5 bases each). In germline, CDR1 is LNHDA, CDR2 SQIVND (reference sequence). This CDR3 is built from 15 residues. V was clipped by 3 bases and J by 5 bases, with 14 bases between them.

This chain connects TRBV3-1 (or the pseudogene TRBV3-2) to TRBJ2-2; 8 bases are a match to TRBD1. Germline V gene sequence: CDR1 LGHDT, CDR2 YNNKEL (reference sequence). V trimming: 6 bases; J trimming: 7 bases; junction bases outside the gene matches: 13. This CDR3 contains 16 residues. CDR3 amino acids: CASRGGWQGASGELFF. The CDR3 DNA reads as TGTGCCAGCAGAGGCGGTTGGCAGGGGGCGAGCGGGGAGCTGTTTTTT.

The V gene is TRBV7-9, the J gene TRBJ2-2; D possibly corresponds to TRBD2 (6 bases). Trimming cost V 4 bases and J 3 bases, with 15 bases left between them. Germline loops: CDR1 SEHNR, CDR2 FQNEAQ (reference sequence). The CDR3 has 16 residues. The CDR3 DNA reads as TGTGCCAGCAGCTCCCGGGGGAATACTGACACCGGGGAGCTGTTTTTT. It encodes CASSSRGNTDTGELFF.

CDR3 residues: CASSRDQNYGYTF. The DNA of the CDR3 is TGTGCCAGCAGCCGGGACCAAAACTATGGCTACACCTTC. The chain carries TRBV6-5 and TRBJ1-2; possibly TRBD1 for D (5 bases). Germline-derived CDR1 and CDR2 are MNHEY and SVGAGI. V was pared by 6 bases and J by 2 bases, with 10 bases between. The length of the CDR3 is 13 residues.

The gene calls are TRBV11-3 and TRBJ1-2; TRBD1 agrees at 9 bases. J gave up 9 bases and V 5 bases, and 10 bases lay outside the gene matches. The CDR3 is made up of 14 amino acids. The V gene's germline CDR1 is SGHNT and CDR2 YENEEA. The CDR3 bases are TGTGCCAGCAGCGTTCTGGACAGGGGCTCGAGCTACACCTTC. It encodes CASSVLDRGSSYTF.

The chain recombines TRBV4-1 with TRBJ1-2, with a tentative D call TRBD1 (6 bases). The germline V and J ends were trimmed by 5 bases and 4 bases, with 14 bases remaining between them. In germline, CDR1 is MGHRA, CDR2 YSYEKL. The CDR3 is 14 residues long. CDR3 in amino acids: CASSGGRDPYGYTF. As DNA, the CDR3 is TGCGCCAGCAGCGGGGGGCGGGATCCCTATGGCTACACCTTC.

This clone was counted only a few times. The chain is built from TRBV6-2 or TRBV6-3 and TRBJ1-1, with TRBD1 matching 8 bases. The CDR3 has 15 residues. From germline, CDR1 is MNHEY and CDR2 SVGEGT. The V gene end was trimmed by 2 bases and the J gene end by 2 bases; junction bases not matched to a gene: 4. In DNA, the CDR3 is TGTGCCAGCAGTTACAGCGACAGGGGTAACACTGAAGCTTTCTTT. This codes for CASSYSDRGNTEAFF.

The rearrangement joins TRBV4-3 to TRBJ1-2, with no clear D. V shed 2 bases and J shed 0 bases, with 10 bases lying between them. Germline V lookup: CDR1 LGHNA, CDR2 YSLEER. This CDR3 is built from 15 residues. CDR3 nucleotides: TGCGCCAGCAGCCAATTCCTGCAAGCTAACTATGGCTACACCTTC. This gives the protein CASSQFLQANYGYTF.

This clone was observed a single time. The V call is TRBV25-1, the J call TRBJ2-7; D not resolved. The germline CDR1 and CDR2 sequences are MGHDK and SYGVNS. The CDR3 extends over 12 amino acids. The ends were cut back, 1 base at V and 4 bases at J, with 5 bases in the middle. This CDR3 is CASSESGYEQYF. DNA for the CDR3: TGTGCCAGCAGTGAATCTGGGTACGAGCAGTACTTC.

This chain connects TRBV4-1 to TRBJ2-4, with TRBD2 identical over 10 bases. The junction had 5 bases not matched to a gene; V was cut back by 0 bases and J by 6 bases. The CDR3 is 16 residues long. CDR1 is MGHRA and CDR2 is YSYEKL in the germline V gene. The DNA of the CDR3 is TGCGCCAGCAGCCAAGATACAGCGGGAGGGCGAAACATTCAGTACTTC. Its translation: CASSQDTAGGRNIQYF.

This chain connects TRBV5-4 to TRBJ2-3, with D maybe TRBD2 (5 bases). Germline V gene sequence: CDR1 SGHNT, CDR2 YYREEE (reference sequence). The CDR3 loop spans 13 amino acids. The V end lost 4 bases, the J end lost 6 bases, and 12 bases lay between the germline ends. The CDR3 DNA follows: TGTGCCAGCAGCCCCGTCGGGGAGGATACGCAGTATTTT. Protein product: CASSPVGEDTQYF.

The V gene is TRBV7-9, the J gene TRBJ2-3; 10 nucleotides match TRBD2. With 5 bases clipped from V and 2 bases from J, the junction kept 7 bases outside the gene matches. The CDR3 is 16 amino acids. Germline V lookup: CDR1 SEHNR, CDR2 FQNEAQ (reference sequence). In DNA form, the CDR3 reads TGTGCCAGCAGCCCAAAACTAGCGGGGTTCACAGATACGCAGTATTTT. It encodes CASSPKLAGFTDTQYF.